This TCR beta chain was found in a study of early T cells in non-severe SARS-CoV-2 infection. Study summary: Sequencing input comprised bulk RNA from unsorted whole blood; chain pairing was not available.

The CDR3 runs 13 residues. The ends were cut back, 8 bases at V and 5 bases at J, with 18 bases in the middle. Per germline, CDR1 SQVTM and CDR2 ANQGSEA. cDNA molecules, individually, were tagged with unique molecular identifiers. TCRdb ran MiXCR on the 5' RACE reads and lists one entry per CDR3 protein. Among 46,000 or so distinct CDR3 sequences, about 13% were seen once, and the ten largest hold 10% to 13%. This chain joins TRBV29-1 and TRBJ1-2, with D maybe TRBD1 (6 bases). Material for sequencing was whole blood. The source is an adult who was a healthcare worker with PCR-confirmed SARS-CoV-2 infection or an uninfected control (not recorded which). Here the CDR3 reads CSSNREGSYGYTF. In DNA form, the CDR3 reads TGCAGCTCGAACAGGGAGGGGTCGTATGGCTACACCTTC.